What follows are 28 T cell receptor beta chains derived from one specimen sequenced in a study of patients and donors after allogeneic stem cell transplantation (TCRdb year 2020). Libraries were constructed by RT-PCR. The instrument given in TCRdb is NextSeq 550. TCRdb reprocessed the public reads (quality trimming at Q25 with fastp, clone calling with MiXCR) and kept in-frame beta chains. Every distinct CDR3 protein forms one entry, paired with its most common genes and DNA. The sample table lists over 400,000 distinct CDR3 sequences, about a sixth of them with a count of one. Less than 9.5% of the sample is taken by the ten largest. The sequenced sample consisted of blood, either unsorted or a sorted T cell fraction (not recorded which). The receptor set was obtained from a human donor who was either an allogeneic HSCT recipient or a stem cell or donor lymphocyte infusion donor (not recorded which). It is not recorded whose cells these are; they may come from a transplant donor.

This clonotype was seen a few times. The rearrangement joins TRBV7-9 to TRBJ2-5; no clear D. This CDR3 is built from 14 residues. Germline V gene sequence: CDR1 SEHNR, CDR2 FQNEAQ (reference sequence). V was shortened by 1 base and J by 2 bases, with 8 bases between the two germline ends. In nucleotides, the CDR3 is TGTGCCAGCAGCTTAGGGTATAGGCAAGAGACCCAGTACTTC. Its translation is CASSLGYRQETQYF.

A few counts support this clonotype. The chain employs TRBV5-1 and TRBJ2-1; D possibly corresponds to TRBD1 (6 bases). The CDR3 extends over 14 amino acids. V shed 4 bases and J shed 5 bases, with 13 bases lying between them. Germline loops: CDR1 SGHRS, CDR2 YFSETQ. CDR3 sequence reads: CASSLWGTHNEQFF. The CDR3 coding sequence is TGCGCCAGCAGCCTATGGGGGACACACAATGAGCAGTTCTTC.

The chain recombines TRBV6-5 with TRBJ2-1; D is unresolved. Germline lookup yields CDR1 MNHEY and CDR2 SVGAGI. V was pared by 3 bases and J by 16 bases, with 16 bases between. The CDR3 has 12 amino acids. The CDR3 sequence: CASSYPSTVLFF. CDR3 coding DNA: TGTGCCAGCAGTTATCCCTCTACGGTACTTTTCTTC.

This clonotype was seen a few times. The chain is built from TRBV2 and TRBJ2-2; TRBD2 is a possible D gene (6 bases). This CDR3 region has 14 residues. The ends were cut back, 7 bases at V and 5 bases at J, with 14 bases in the middle. In germline, CDR1 is SNHLY, CDR2 FYNNEI. CDR3 nucleotide sequence: TGTGCCAGCACAGGCGGGAAGGGAACCGGGGAGCTGTTTTTT. It codes for CASTGGKGTGELFF.

The chain recombines TRBV7-9 with TRBJ1-6; D is perhaps TRBD1 (5 bases). CDR1 and CDR2 (germline): SEHNR, FQNEAQ (reference sequence). The length of the CDR3 is 13 residues. With 3 bases removed from V and 11 bases from J, the gap between germline ends came to 11 bases. The CDR3 protein is CASSFPGGAPLHF. In DNA, the CDR3 is TGTGCCAGCAGCTTTCCGGGAGGGGCACCCCTCCACTTT.

This chain connects TRBV6-5 to TRBJ2-7; 7 nucleotides align to TRBD1. The CDR3 length is 18 residues. The germline V gene encodes CDR1 MNHEY and CDR2 SVGAGI. V lost 2 bases to trimming and J lost 0 bases; unmatched junction nucleotides: 13. Written as DNA, the CDR3 is TGTGCCAGCAGTTACCGCGCTGGGGACAGTTTCCGCTCCTACGAGCAGTACTTC. Protein: CASSYRAGDSFRSYEQYF.

This clonotype has only a few counts. The chain carries TRBV6-6 and TRBJ2-5; D not certain. V lost 0 bases to trimming and J lost 7 bases, with 3 bases between them. CDR3 length: 11 residues. Germline CDR1 reads MNHNY; CDR2 reads SVGAGI (reference sequence). CDR3 loop: CASSYSPTQYF. The CDR3 DNA follows: TGTGCCAGCAGTTACTCGCCGACCCAGTACTTC.

The genes are TRBV4-3 and TRBJ1-2; D gene uncertain. V was shortened by 0 bases and J by 2 bases, with 7 bases between the two germline ends. Germline values: CDR1 LGHNA, CDR2 YSLEER. The CDR3 contains 14 residues. Written as DNA, the CDR3 is TGCGCCAGCAGCCAAGATTTAGTAAACTATGGCTACACCTTC. This translates into CASSQDLVNYGYTF.

The chain recombines TRBV11-1 with TRBJ2-1, with TRBD2 matching 10 bases. This CDR3 contains 18 residues. Trimming took 6 bases from V and 0 from J; bases not matched to a gene: 11. Per the germline V gene, CDR1 is SGHAT and CDR2 is FQDESV (reference sequence). The CDR3 DNA reads as TGTGCCAGCAGGCGGGCGACTAGCGGGTTCAGCTCCTACAATGAGCAGTTCTTC. Translation: CASRRATSGFSSYNEQFF.

V and J are TRBV4-3 and TRBJ2-7; TRBD2 matches 8 bases. J was trimmed by 2 bases and V by 4 bases; bases with no gene match: 10. Germline V CDR1 and CDR2: LGHNA, YSLEER. This CDR3 region has 16 residues. The CDR3 is CASSPTVAGMPYEQYF. The CDR3 DNA is TGCGCCAGCAGCCCCACCGTAGCGGGGATGCCCTACGAGCAGTACTTC.

The chain joins TRBV5-6 to TRBJ1-6; no clear D gene. V was clipped by 1 base and J by 6 bases, with 8 bases between them. Germline-derived CDR1 and CDR2 are SGHDT and YYEEEE. This CDR3 region has 14 residues. The CDR3, as DNA: TGTGCCAGCAGCTTGCTGGCCCTTAATTCACCCCTCCACTTT. The encoded protein is CASSLLALNSPLHF.

This clonotype has a single count. V and J are TRBV5-6 and TRBJ2-1, with unresolved D. The CDR3 extends over 13 amino acids. Germline-derived CDR1 and CDR2 are SGHDT and YYEEEE. V lost 0 bases to trimming and J lost 6 bases, with 7 bases between them. CDR3 residues: CASSLAVSNEQFF. The CDR3 bases are TGTGCCAGCAGCTTGGCCGTGAGCAATGAGCAGTTCTTC.

The chain couples TRBV18 to TRBJ1-5; the D gene is possibly TRBD1 (5 bases). This CDR3 region has 16 residues. Trimming stripped 2 bases from V and 2 bases from J, with 13 bases between. Germline V lookup: CDR1 KGHSH, CDR2 LQKENI. Here the CDR3 DNA reads TGTGCCAGCTCACCAGTCCAGGGACTGGGCAATCAGCCCCAGCATTTT. It is translated as CASSPVQGLGNQPQHF.

The V and J genes are TRBV12-3 or TRBV12-4 and TRBJ1-6, with no clear D. The V and J ends lost 1 base and 6 bases respectively, with 7 bases between them. CDR3 length equals 14 residues. Here the CDR3 DNA reads TGTGCCAGCAGTTTAGTACAGTTTAATTCACCCCTCCACTTT. Translated, it gives CASSLVQFNSPLHF.

This sequence joins TRBV11-2 and TRBJ2-3; no clear D. Trimming cost V 1 base and J 0 bases, with 11 bases left between them. The germline CDR1 and CDR2 sequences are SGHAT and FQNNGV. CDR3 size: 16 residues. CDR3 protein: CASSLGGRPSTDTQYF. DNA for the CDR3: TGTGCCAGCAGCTTAGGTGGGCGCCCTAGCACAGATACGCAGTATTTT.

This clonotype was detected only a few times. V is TRBV20-1 and J is TRBJ1-2; D remains unclear. This CDR3 region has 9 residues. Germline CDR1 and CDR2: DFQATT and SNEGSKA (reference sequence). Trimming shortened V by 8 bases and J by 2 bases, and 3 bases separated the two germline ends. The CDR3 sequence is CSSNYGYTF. The CDR3 bases are TGCAGTTCCAACTATGGCTACACCTTC.

This clonotype was found many times. The V gene is TRBV5-1, the J gene TRBJ2-7; D could derive from TRBD1 or TRBD2 (6 bases each). Per the germline V gene, CDR1 is SGHRS and CDR2 is YFSETQ. This CDR3 spans 14 amino acids. Trimming pared 0 bases from V and 4 bases from J, leaving 11 bases between. The CDR3 loop is CASSLVGGAYEQYF. The CDR3 DNA reads as TGCGCCAGCAGCTTGGTGGGGGGCGCATACGAGCAGTACTTC. Variable domain in full (rest from reference TRBV5-1 and TRBJ2-7): KAGVTQTPRYLIKTRGQQVTLSCSPISGHRSVSWYQQTPGQGLQFLFEYFSETQRNKGNFPGRFSGRQFSNSRSEMNVSTLELGDSALYLCASSLVGGAYEQYFGPGTRLTVT.

This clonotype has just a few counts. The chain combines TRBV10-3 with TRBJ1-6; D unclear. The CDR3 has 16 residues. V lost 3 bases, J lost 10 bases, and 19 bases lay in between. Germline V lookup: CDR1 ENHRY, CDR2 SYGVKD. The CDR3 here is CAISDPWALGSSPLHF. For the CDR3, the DNA is TGTGCCATCAGTGATCCCTGGGCCTTGGGGAGCTCACCCCTCCACTTT.

The chain has TRBV1 and TRBJ1-1. TRBV1 is a listed pseudogene. The CDR3 length is 14 residues. This CDR3 reads CTSERKAYGTEAFF. Here the CDR3 DNA reads TGCACCAGCGAAAGGAAGGCTTACGGCACTGAAGCTTTCTTT.

This clonotype came up a few times. The chain joins TRBV5-1 to TRBJ1-2; perhaps TRBD1 as D (6 bases). Trimming pared 4 bases from V and 4 bases from J, leaving 14 bases between. The germline V gene encodes CDR1 SGHRS and CDR2 YFSETQ. The CDR3 totals 14 residues. CDR3 residues: CASSPRTDTYGYTF. The CDR3 nucleotides read TGCGCCAGCAGCCCTAGGACAGATACCTATGGCTACACCTTC.

This clonotype was observed at least ten times. The chain links TRBV7-8 to TRBJ2-3; TRBD2 matches 7 bases. The CDR3 is made up of 15 amino acids. CDR1 SGHVS and CDR2 FQNEAQ come from the germline V gene. Trimming at V came to 3 bases and at J to 3 bases, leaving 6 bases not matched to a gene. In DNA form, the CDR3 reads TGTGCCAGCAGCTTGTTAGCGGGTTTGACAGATACGCAGTATTTT. Translation: CASSLLAGLTDTQYF.

The CDR3 protein is CASSQEQKGMNTEAFF. The CDR3 DNA sequence: TGTGCCAGCAGCCAAGAGCAGAAGGGGATGAACACTGAAGCTTTCTTT. The rearrangement uses TRBV14 and TRBJ1-1; maybe TRBD1 (5 bases). The CDR3 has 16 amino acids. Germline V gene sequence: CDR1 SGHDN, CDR2 FVKESK. Trimming took 0 bases from V and 0 from J, leaving 11 bases between them. The full variable domain, completed using reference TRBV14 and TRBJ1-1, is EAGVTQFPSHSVIEKGQTVTLRCDPISGHDNLYWYRRVMGKEIKFLLHFVKESKQDESGMPNNRFLAERTGGTYSTLKVQPAELEDSGVYFCASSQEQKGMNTEAFFGQGTRLTVV.

This clonotype has just a few counts. This chain connects TRBV6-5 to TRBJ2-7; either TRBD1 or TRBD2 may fit D (5 bases each). The V gene lost 4 bases and the J gene lost 6 bases, with 13 bases spanning the gap. The CDR3 has 13 residues. From germline, CDR1 is MNHEY and CDR2 SVGAGI. The CDR3 DNA sequence: TGTGCCAGCAGTTCTCCCCTCGGGACCGAGCAGTACTTC. Encoded protein: CASSSPLGTEQYF.

The rearrangement joins TRBV2 to TRBJ1-4, with D unresolved. Germline V gene lookup returns CDR1 SNHLY and CDR2 FYNNEI. Trimming removed 6 bases from V and 6 bases from J, with 8 bases in between. CDR3 length: 12 residues. CDR3 loop: CASSGGDEKLFF. The CDR3 DNA reads TGTGCCAGCAGCGGAGGTGATGAAAAACTGTTTTTT.

Concerning this clonotype: Its ends do not fully match the called genes, so a read error is possible. The V gene is TRBV12-3 or TRBV12-4, the J gene TRBJ2-7; D may be TRBD2 (6 bases). This CDR3 spans 14 amino acids. This chain's CDR3 is CASSLGTPWEEQYF. In DNA, the CDR3 is TGTGCCAGCAGCTTAGGGACTCCCTGGGAGGAGCAGTACTTC.

A few counts support this clonotype. The chain is built from TRBV5-6 and TRBJ2-7; D remains ambiguous. The germline V and J ends were trimmed by 2 bases and 3 bases, with 12 bases remaining between them. There are 14 residues in the CDR3. The germline CDR1 and CDR2 sequences are SGHDT and YYEEEE. CDR3 nucleotide sequence: TGTGCCAGCAGCTTTGGACGTGACGGCTACGAGCAGTACTTC. The encoded protein is CASSFGRDGYEQYF.

V is TRBV5-4 and J is TRBJ2-5, with 7 bases matching TRBD1. Germline V gene data show CDR1 as SGHNT and CDR2 as YYREEE (reference sequence). This CDR3 spans 13 amino acids. The V segment lost 3 bases and the J segment 4 bases; nucleotides outside the gene matches: 3. CDR3 nucleotide sequence: TGTGCCAGCAGCTCTTGGACAGGAGAGACCCAGTACTTC. Translating it yields CASSSWTGETQYF.

The sample holds a few counts of this clonotype. CDR3 in DNA: TGTGCCAGCAGACTCCGTGGACTGGGGACCGAGCAGTACTTC. It specifies CASRLRGLGTEQYF. V and J are TRBV6-1 and TRBJ2-7; TRBD1 or TRBD2 may be the D gene (5 bases each). The CDR3 totals 14 residues. Trimming shortened V by 6 bases and J by 6 bases, and 18 bases separated the two germline ends. Germline V gene sequence: CDR1 MNHNS, CDR2 SASEGT.